The 19 T cell receptor beta chains below come from one sample, sequenced in a study of blood T cell repertoires in COVID-19. Assay used: immunoSEQ multiplex PCR; TCRdb lists only in-frame clones, some missing. The sample holds more than 85,000 clones, roughly 83% seen once. Sequencing was done on a sample of peripheral blood. The receptor source for this set is an older woman with acute or convalescent COVID-19.

The J gene is TRBJ2-3, the V gene TRBV6-5; 7 positions match TRBD1. The CDR3 is made up of 12 amino acids. Germline CDR1 MNHEY, CDR2 SVGAGI. J gave up 5 bases and V 7 bases, and 3 bases lay outside the gene matches. The CDR3 is CASKRGQDTQYF. CDR3 nucleotide sequence: TGTGCCAGCAAAAGGGGGCAAGATACGCAGTATTTT.

V gene TRBV24-1 combines with J gene TRBJ2-1; 7 bases fit TRBD1. The CDR3 is 13 amino acids. Per germline, CDR1 KGHDR and CDR2 SFDVKD. The J segment lost 15 bases and the V segment lost 5 bases, leaving 12 bases of the junction unmatched. The CDR3, as DNA: TGTGCCACCAGTGGGGGGCCAACAGGGGAGTCGTTCTTC. This translates into CATSGGPTGESFF.

A few counts support this clone. The chain employs TRBV12-3 or TRBV12-4 and TRBJ2-7; 7 bases are a match to TRBD1. This CDR3 spans 13 amino acids. Trimming cost V 6 bases and J 2 bases; bases outside gene matches: 4. CDR3 nucleotide sequence: TGTGCCAGCAGATCCGGGACAGCCTACGAGCAGTACTTC. This gives the protein CASRSGTAYEQYF.

The chain employs TRBV24-1 and TRBJ2-7; no firm D call. This CDR3 comprises 13 residues. V lost 5 bases to trimming and J lost 2 bases, with 9 bases between them. Germline assignment: CDR1 KGHDR and CDR2 SFDVKD. CDR3 region: CATSGANTYEQYF. DNA for the CDR3: TGTGCCACCAGTGGGGCAAATACCTACGAGCAGTACTTC.

V is TRBV6-5 and J is TRBJ2-2; 8 nucleotides align to TRBD2. J gave up 4 bases and V 2 bases, and 6 bases lay outside the gene matches. Germline V lookup: CDR1 MNHEY, CDR2 SVGAGI. CDR3 length equals 16 residues. CDR3 sequence: CASSYATSASTGELFF. DNA of the CDR3: TGTGCCAGCAGTTACGCGACTAGCGCTAGCACCGGGGAGCTGTTTTTT.

The chain uses TRBV5-4 and TRBJ1-5; perhaps TRBD1 as D (5 bases). Germline-derived CDR1 and CDR2 are SGHNT and YYREEE (reference sequence). The CDR3 is made up of 14 amino acids. Trimming took 2 bases from V and 6 from J, leaving 12 bases between them. This chain's CDR3 is CASSLEGVSQPQHF. CDR3 nucleotide sequence: TGTGCCAGCAGCTTAGAAGGGGTCAGTCAGCCCCAGCATTTT.

The chain couples TRBV18 to TRBJ1-2; D is perhaps TRBD1 (5 bases). This CDR3 region has 15 residues. From germline, CDR1 is KGHSH and CDR2 LQKENI. Trimming took off 3 bases at V and 3 bases at J, with 14 bases between the two ends. This chain's CDR3 is CASSPGTSGDYGYTF. CDR3 in DNA: TGTGCCAGCTCACCGGGGACTTCTGGTGACTATGGCTACACCTTC.

This chain joins TRBV19 and TRBJ2-6; possible D gene TRBD2, 5 bases. The CDR3 runs to 17 residues. Trimming pared 11 bases from V and 0 bases from J, leaving 20 bases between. Germline V CDR1 and CDR2: LNHDA, SQIVND (reference sequence). CDR3 region: CASRTGGGSSGANVLTF. The CDR3 DNA is TGTGCCTCTAGAACCGGAGGTGGGAGCTCTGGGGCCAACGTCCTGACTTTC.

Remarks on this clone: Other DNA sequences in this sample translate to the same CDR3. The J gene is TRBJ1-5, the V gene TRBV3-1 (or the pseudogene TRBV3-2); D is uncertain. The CDR3 runs to 13 residues. Germline loops: CDR1 LGHDT, CDR2 YNNKEL (reference sequence). Trimming removed 0 bases at V and 4 bases at J, with 4 bases between. As DNA, the CDR3 is TGTGCCAGCAGCCAAGACCTTAATCAGCCCCAGCATTTT. As protein: CASSQDLNQPQHF.

This clone was counted a single time. The rearrangement links TRBV29-1 to TRBJ2-2; no reliable D call. The CDR3 totals 14 residues. Germline V CDR1 and CDR2: SQVTM, ANQGSEA. Between the trimmed V and J ends, which lost 3 bases and 0 bases, there was a span of 8 bases. The CDR3 nucleotides read TGCAGCGTTGACAGTTCCGCGAACACCGGGGAGCTGTTTTTT. Residues: CSVDSSANTGELFF.

The chain has TRBV28 and TRBJ1-1; no clear D gene. Trimming took 2 bases from V and 0 from J, leaving 7 bases between them. The germline CDR1 and CDR2 sequences are MDHEN and SYDVKM. The CDR3 extends over 14 amino acids. The CDR3 is CASSLVQLNTEAFF. CDR3 sequence (DNA): TGTGCCAGCAGTTTAGTACAGTTGAACACTGAAGCTTTCTTT.

The rearrangement joins TRBV5-1 to TRBJ1-1, with 7 positions matching TRBD1. CDR1 and CDR2 (germline): SGHRS, YFSETQ. The CDR3 has 14 residues. The V segment lost 5 bases and the J segment 3 bases; nucleotides outside the gene matches: 7. In DNA form, the CDR3 reads TGCGCCAGCAGGCCGCCAGGGGGTGACACTGAAGCTTTCTTT. Amino acids: CASRPPGGDTEAFF.

The chain joins TRBV5-1 to TRBJ2-1; possible D gene TRBD2, 5 bases. This CDR3 spans 13 amino acids. V lost 7 bases to trimming and J lost 3 bases, with 11 bases between them. The germline V gene has CDR1 SGHRS and CDR2 YFSETQ. DNA for the CDR3: TGCGCCAGCGGGTGGGGAGACTACAATGAGCAGTTCTTC. It specifies CASGWGDYNEQFF.

To note about this clone: At one of its ends the junction is not consistent with the germline gene, which may arise from a read error. This sample also contains other DNA sequences that code for the same CDR3. CDR3 DNA sequence: TGTGCCAGTAGCAATGGGGGGGCGACTTACGAACAGTACTTC. Protein sequence: CASSNGGATYEQYF. This chain uses TRBV19 with TRBJ2-7, with D possibly matching TRBD2 (7 bases). The CDR3 spans 14 residues. Germline loops: CDR1 LNHDA, CDR2 SQIVND (reference sequence). The variable domain in full, completed from reference TRBV19 and TRBJ2-7, reads DGGITQSPKYLFRKEGQNVTLSCEQNLNHDAMYWYRQDPGQGLRLIYYSQIVNDFQKGDIAEGYSVSREKKESFPLTVTSAQKNPTAFYLCASSNGGATYEQYFGPGTRLTVT.

As concerns this clone: In the same sample, other DNA sequences code for this CDR3. The CDR3 spells CSAGQGANTEAFF. The CDR3 DNA follows: TGCAGCGCAGGACAGGGTGCGAACACTGAAGCTTTCTTT. The chain combines TRBV29-1 with TRBJ1-1; 8 bases are a match to TRBD1. The CDR3 is 13 residues long. Losses at the gene ends were 7 bases for V and 1 base for J; bases not matched to a gene: 5. Germline V gene lookup returns CDR1 SQVTM and CDR2 ANQGSEA.

The genes are TRBV11-2 and TRBJ2-7; D gene uncertain. V lost 5 bases to trimming and J lost 2 bases, with 10 bases between them. The V gene's germline CDR1 is SGHAT and CDR2 FQNNGV. This CDR3 is 13 amino acids long. In nucleotides, the CDR3 is TGTGCCAGCAGCGCAGGAACTCCCTACGAGCAGTACTTC. This sequence encodes CASSAGTPYEQYF.

The V and J genes are TRBV5-1 and TRBJ2-5; 7 bases are shared with TRBD1. CDR3 size: 15 residues. The junction had 10 bases not matched to a gene; V was cut back by 5 bases and J by 3 bases. The germline gives CDR1 SGHRS, CDR2 YFSETQ. The CDR3 reads CASRTNPTGEETQYF. The DNA of the CDR3 is TGCGCCAGCAGAACCAACCCTACAGGGGAAGAGACCCAGTACTTC.

The chain combines TRBV10-2 with TRBJ2-3; 11 bases are shared with TRBD1. The CDR3 is 17 amino acids. The J segment lost 3 bases and the V segment lost 7 bases, leaving 12 bases of the junction unmatched. The V gene's germline CDR1 is WSHSY and CDR2 SAAADI. This chain's CDR3 is CASTYLSDRGPTDTQYF. CDR3 DNA sequence: TGCGCCAGCACCTATCTCTCGGACAGGGGGCCTACAGATACGCAGTATTTT.

The CDR3 here is CASRRGPNTEAFF. CDR3 in DNA: TGTGCCAGTAGGAGGGGGCCGAACACTGAAGCTTTCTTT. The chain is built from TRBV19 and TRBJ1-1, with 7 bases lining up with TRBD1. Losses at the gene ends were 6 bases for V and 1 base for J; bases not matched to a gene: 2. The CDR3 extends over 13 amino acids. The germline V gene has CDR1 LNHDA and CDR2 SQIVND (reference sequence).